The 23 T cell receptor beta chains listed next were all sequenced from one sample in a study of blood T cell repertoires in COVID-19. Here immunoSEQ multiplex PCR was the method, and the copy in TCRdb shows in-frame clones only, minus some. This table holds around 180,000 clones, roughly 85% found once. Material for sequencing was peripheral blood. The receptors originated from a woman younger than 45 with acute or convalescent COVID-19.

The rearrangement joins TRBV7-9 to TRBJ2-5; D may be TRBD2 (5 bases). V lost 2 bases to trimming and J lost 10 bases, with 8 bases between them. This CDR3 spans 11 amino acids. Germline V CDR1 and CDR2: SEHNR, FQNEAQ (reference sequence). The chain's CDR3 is CASSLIGSQYF. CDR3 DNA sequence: TGTGCCAGCAGCTTAATTGGGAGCCAGTACTTC.

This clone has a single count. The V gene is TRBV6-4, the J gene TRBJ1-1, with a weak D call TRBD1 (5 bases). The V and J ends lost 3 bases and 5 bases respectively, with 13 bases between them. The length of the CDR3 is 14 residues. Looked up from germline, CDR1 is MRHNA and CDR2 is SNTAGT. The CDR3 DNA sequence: TGTGCCAGCAGTGAAAGTGGGGGGGGGACTGAAGCTTTCTTT. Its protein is CASSESGGGTEAFF.

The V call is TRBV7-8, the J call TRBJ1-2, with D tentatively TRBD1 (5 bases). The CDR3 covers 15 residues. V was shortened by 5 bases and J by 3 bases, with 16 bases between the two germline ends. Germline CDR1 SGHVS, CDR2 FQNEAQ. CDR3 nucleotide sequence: TGTGCCAGCAGCCAAAGAAGGGGTGGGGACTATGGCTACACCTTC. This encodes CASSQRRGGDYGYTF.

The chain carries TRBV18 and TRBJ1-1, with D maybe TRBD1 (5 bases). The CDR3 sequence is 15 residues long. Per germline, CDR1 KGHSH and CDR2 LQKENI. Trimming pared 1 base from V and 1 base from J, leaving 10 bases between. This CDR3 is CASSPRHRQNTEAFF. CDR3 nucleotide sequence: TGTGCCAGCTCACCACGGCACAGGCAGAACACTGAAGCTTTCTTT.

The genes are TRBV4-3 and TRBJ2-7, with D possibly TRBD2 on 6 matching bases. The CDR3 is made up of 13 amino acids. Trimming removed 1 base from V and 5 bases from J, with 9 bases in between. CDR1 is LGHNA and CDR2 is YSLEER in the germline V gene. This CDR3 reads CASSQGGADEQYF. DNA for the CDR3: TGCGCCAGCAGCCAAGGCGGGGCTGACGAGCAGTACTTC.

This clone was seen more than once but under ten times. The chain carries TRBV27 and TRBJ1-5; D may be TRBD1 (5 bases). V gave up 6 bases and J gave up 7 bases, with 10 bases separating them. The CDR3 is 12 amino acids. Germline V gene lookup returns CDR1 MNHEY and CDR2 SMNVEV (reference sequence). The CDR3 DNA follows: TGTGCCAGCAGGCAGGGCGGCCAGCCCCAGCATTTT. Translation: CASRQGGQPQHF.

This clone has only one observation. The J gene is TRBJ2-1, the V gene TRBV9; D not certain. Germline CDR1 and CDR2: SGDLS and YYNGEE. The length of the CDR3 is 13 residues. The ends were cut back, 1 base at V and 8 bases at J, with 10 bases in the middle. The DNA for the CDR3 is TGTGCCAGCAGCGTATCCGCAAGCCATGAGCAGTTCTTC. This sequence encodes CASSVSASHEQFF.

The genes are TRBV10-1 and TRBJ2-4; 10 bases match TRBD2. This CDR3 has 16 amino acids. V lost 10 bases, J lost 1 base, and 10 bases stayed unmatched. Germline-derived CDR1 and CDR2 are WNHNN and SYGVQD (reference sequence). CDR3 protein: CATLFSGGPAKNIQYF. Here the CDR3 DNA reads TGCGCCACCCTTTTTAGCGGGGGGCCCGCCAAAAACATTCAGTACTTC.

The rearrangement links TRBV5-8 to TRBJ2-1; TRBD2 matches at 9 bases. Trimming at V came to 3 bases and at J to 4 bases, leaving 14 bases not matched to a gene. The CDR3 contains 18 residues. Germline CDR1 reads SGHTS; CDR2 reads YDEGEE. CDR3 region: CASSYQMSLAGIYNEQFF. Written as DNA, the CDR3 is TGTGCCAGCAGCTACCAGATGAGCCTAGCGGGGATTTACAATGAGCAGTTCTTC. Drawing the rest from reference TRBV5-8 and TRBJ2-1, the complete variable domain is EAGVTQSPTHLIKTRGQQATLRCSPISGHTSVYWYQQALGLGLQFLLWYDEGEERNRGNFPPRFSGRQFPNYSSELNVNALELEDSALYLCASSYQMSLAGIYNEQFFGPGTRLTVL.

DNA for the CDR3: TGTGCCAGCAGTCCTACAGGGGGCTCCTATGGCTACACCTTC. Its translation is CASSPTGGSYGYTF. The chain recombines TRBV6-5 with TRBJ1-2; 9 positions agree with TRBD1. This CDR3 is 14 amino acids long. Germline CDR1 and CDR2: MNHEY and SVGAGI. V was pared by 5 bases and J by 4 bases, with 5 bases of the junction left unmatched.

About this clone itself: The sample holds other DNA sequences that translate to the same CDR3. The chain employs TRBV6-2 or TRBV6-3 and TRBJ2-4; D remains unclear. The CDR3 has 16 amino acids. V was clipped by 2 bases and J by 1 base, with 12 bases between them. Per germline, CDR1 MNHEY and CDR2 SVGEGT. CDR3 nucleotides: TGTGCCAGCAGTTACGAGGCTGGAGTGGCCAAAAACATTCAGTACTTC. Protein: CASSYEAGVAKNIQYF.

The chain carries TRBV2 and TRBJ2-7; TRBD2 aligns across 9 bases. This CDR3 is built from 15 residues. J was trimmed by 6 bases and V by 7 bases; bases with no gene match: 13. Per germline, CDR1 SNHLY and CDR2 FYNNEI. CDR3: CASKRASGVPGEQYF. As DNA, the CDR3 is TGTGCCAGCAAAAGGGCTAGCGGGGTTCCTGGCGAGCAGTACTTC.

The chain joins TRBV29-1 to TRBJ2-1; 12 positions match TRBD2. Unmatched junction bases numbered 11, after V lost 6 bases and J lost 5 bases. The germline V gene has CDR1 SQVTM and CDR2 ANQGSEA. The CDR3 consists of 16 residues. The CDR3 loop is CSVGLTSGRRHNEQFF. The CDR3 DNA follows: TGCAGCGTCGGTTTGACTAGCGGGAGACGCCACAATGAGCAGTTCTTC.

CDR3 residues: CASSYNTRGHSYGYTF. CDR3 DNA sequence: TGTGCCAGCAGTTATAATACCAGGGGGCATAGCTATGGCTACACCTTC. V and J are TRBV6-5 and TRBJ1-2, with TRBD1 identical over 8 bases. The V gene's germline CDR1 is MNHEY and CDR2 SVGAGI. Trimming at V came to 3 bases and at J to 4 bases, leaving 10 bases not matched to a gene. The CDR3 extends over 16 amino acids.

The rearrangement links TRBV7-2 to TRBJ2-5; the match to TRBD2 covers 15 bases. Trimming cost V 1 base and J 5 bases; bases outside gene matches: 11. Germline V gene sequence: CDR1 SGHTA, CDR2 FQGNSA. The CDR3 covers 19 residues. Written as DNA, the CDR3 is TGTGCCAGCAGCTTAGGGGCCGGGACTAGCGGGAGGAGGTGGGAGACCCAGTACTTC. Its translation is CASSLGAGTSGRRWETQYF.

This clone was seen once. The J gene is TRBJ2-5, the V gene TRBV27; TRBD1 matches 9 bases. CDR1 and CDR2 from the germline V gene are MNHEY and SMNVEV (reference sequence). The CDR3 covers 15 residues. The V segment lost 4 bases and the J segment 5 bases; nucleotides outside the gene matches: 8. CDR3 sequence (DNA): TGTGCCAGCAGTTCAACAGGGGGCCGGATGGAGACCCAGTACTTC. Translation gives CASSSTGGRMETQYF.

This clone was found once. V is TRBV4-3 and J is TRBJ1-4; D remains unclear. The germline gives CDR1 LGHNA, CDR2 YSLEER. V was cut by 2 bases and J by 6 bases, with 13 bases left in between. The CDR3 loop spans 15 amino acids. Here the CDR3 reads CASSQTPMSDEKLFF. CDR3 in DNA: TGCGCCAGCAGCCAAACTCCTATGTCGGATGAAAAACTGTTTTTT.

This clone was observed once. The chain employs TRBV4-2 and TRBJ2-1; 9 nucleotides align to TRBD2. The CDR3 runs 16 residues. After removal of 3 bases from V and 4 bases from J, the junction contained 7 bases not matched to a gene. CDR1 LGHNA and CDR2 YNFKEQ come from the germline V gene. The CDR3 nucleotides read TGTGCCAGCAGCCAGGGAAGAAGCGGGGGGTACAATGAGCAGTTCTTC. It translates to CASSQGRSGGYNEQFF.

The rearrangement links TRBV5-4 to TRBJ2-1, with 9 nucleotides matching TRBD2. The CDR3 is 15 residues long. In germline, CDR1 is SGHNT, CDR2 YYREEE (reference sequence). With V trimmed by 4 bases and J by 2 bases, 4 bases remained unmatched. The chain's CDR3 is CASSLSSGAYNEQFF. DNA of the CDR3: TGTGCCAGCAGCCTGTCTAGCGGGGCCTACAATGAGCAGTTCTTC.

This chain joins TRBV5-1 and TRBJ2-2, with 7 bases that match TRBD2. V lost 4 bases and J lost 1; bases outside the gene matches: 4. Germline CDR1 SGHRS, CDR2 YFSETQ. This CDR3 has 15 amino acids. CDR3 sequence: CASSLGGMNTGELFF. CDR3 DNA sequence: TGCGCCAGCAGCCTCGGGGGGATGAACACCGGGGAGCTGTTTTTT.

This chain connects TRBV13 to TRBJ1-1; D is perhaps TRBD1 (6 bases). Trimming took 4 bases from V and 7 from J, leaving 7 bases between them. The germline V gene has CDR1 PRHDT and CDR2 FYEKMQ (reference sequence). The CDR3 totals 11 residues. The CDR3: CASSSTGEAFF. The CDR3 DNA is TGTGCCAGCAGCTCGACAGGTGAAGCTTTCTTT.

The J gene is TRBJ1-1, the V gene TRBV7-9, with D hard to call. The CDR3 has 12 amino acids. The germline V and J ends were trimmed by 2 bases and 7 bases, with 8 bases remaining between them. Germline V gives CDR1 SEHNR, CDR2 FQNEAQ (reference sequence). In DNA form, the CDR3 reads TGTGCCAGCAGCTTATTACCCAGTGAAGCTTTCTTT. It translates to CASSLLPSEAFF.

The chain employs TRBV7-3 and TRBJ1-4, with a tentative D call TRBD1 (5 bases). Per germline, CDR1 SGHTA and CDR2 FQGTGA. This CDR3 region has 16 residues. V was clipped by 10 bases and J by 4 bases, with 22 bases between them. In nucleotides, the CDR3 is TGTGCCACCACCTTTCCAGGGAAGATCGGTAATGAAAAACTGTTTTTT. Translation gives CATTFPGKIGNEKLFF. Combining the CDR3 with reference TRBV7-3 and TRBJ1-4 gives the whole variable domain GAGVSQTPSNKVTEKGKYVELRCDPISGHTALYWYRQSLGQGPEFLIYFQGTGAADDSGLPNDRFFAVRPEGSVSTLKIQRTERGDSAVYLCATTFPGKIGNEKLFFGSGTQLSVL.